Listed here are 23 T cell receptor beta chains from one sample, sequenced in a study of cytomegalovirus exposure and HLA in healthy donors (dated by TCRdb to about 2017). Library creation used the immunoSEQ multiplex PCR assay. The table was pulled from immuneACCESS by TCRdb, which kept in-frame rearrangements only. Such tables lose some clones; where checked, under half of the loss comes from unresolved V genes, and the rest has no known cause. In this sample the table shows a few hundred thousand clones, 70% to 90% of which occur a single time. The top ten clonotypes cover approximately 0.94% of the sample. The sequenced sample was PBMCs. These receptors were collected from a woman under 30 in good health and CMV-seronegative.

The chain combines TRBV6-5 with TRBJ2-7; TRBD1 matches at 10 bases. V lost 8 bases and J lost 5; bases outside the gene matches: 9. The CDR3 consists of 14 residues. Germline V gene lookup returns CDR1 MNHEY and CDR2 SVGAGI. The DNA of the CDR3 is TGTGCCAGCGAATCGGGGACAGGGGAACACGAGCAGTACTTC. It is translated as CASESGTGEHEQYF.

The chain couples TRBV15 to TRBJ1-1; no reliable D call. Germline V gives CDR1 LNHNV, CDR2 YYDKDF (reference sequence). CDR3 length: 15 residues. V lost 0 bases, J lost 2 bases, and 10 bases lay in between. In DNA form, the CDR3 reads TGTGCCACCAGCAGAGATTTTCATCAAAACACTGAAGCTTTCTTT. Amino acids: CATSRDFHQNTEAFF.

V is TRBV10-1 and J is TRBJ2-7; possible D gene TRBD1, 6 bases. The length of the CDR3 is 13 residues. V dropped 6 bases and J dropped 4 bases, with 13 bases sitting between them. In germline, CDR1 is WNHNN, CDR2 SYGVQD (reference sequence). CDR3 amino acids: CASSPGTRYEQYF. CDR3 nucleotides: TGCGCCAGCAGCCCCGGGACAAGGTACGAGCAGTACTTC.

The chain employs TRBV20-1 and TRBJ2-1; D call uncertain. CDR1 and CDR2 (germline): DFQATT, SNEGSKA (reference sequence). Trimming took off 0 bases at V and 10 bases at J, with 7 bases between the two ends. The CDR3 runs to 11 residues. CDR3 nucleotide sequence: TGCAGTGCTAGAGATTCAGGAGAGCAGTTCTTC. Its protein is CSARDSGEQFF.

This rearrangement joins TRBV28 to TRBJ2-7; 13 positions agree with TRBD2. Trimming at V came to 5 bases and at J to 6 bases, leaving 10 bases not matched to a gene. This CDR3 region has 16 residues. Germline V lookup: CDR1 MDHEN, CDR2 SYDVKM. The CDR3 sequence is CASSTPGLAGRGEQYF. In nucleotides, the CDR3 is TGTGCCAGCAGTACGCCGGGACTAGCGGGACGGGGCGAGCAGTACTTC.

V gene TRBV9 combines with J gene TRBJ1-1, with D tentatively TRBD1 (6 bases). Germline V CDR1 and CDR2: SGDLS, YYNGEE. Trimming cost V 3 bases and J 4 bases, with 19 bases left between them. The CDR3 consists of 16 residues. The CDR3 protein is CASSAGGAGWGTEAFF. Here the CDR3 DNA reads TGTGCCAGCAGCGCCGGGGGGGCGGGGTGGGGCACTGAAGCTTTCTTT.

J is TRBJ2-1 and V is TRBV6-5; D possibly corresponds to TRBD2 (6 bases). Trimming stripped 8 bases from V and 2 bases from J, with 16 bases between. The CDR3 totals 15 residues. The germline CDR1 and CDR2 sequences are MNHEY and SVGAGI. The CDR3 spells CASARQSGPYNEQFF. Here the CDR3 DNA reads TGTGCCAGCGCCCGGCAAAGCGGGCCCTACAATGAGCAGTTCTTC.

This clone was detected once. The J gene is TRBJ2-2, the V gene TRBV7-3, with a weak D call TRBD2 (5 bases). In germline, CDR1 is SGHTA, CDR2 FQGTGA. Trimming left V 8 bases short and J 1 base short, with 11 bases between. The CDR3 covers 14 residues. The CDR3 region is CASGESLNTGELFF. CDR3 DNA sequence: TGTGCCAGCGGGGAGAGTCTGAACACCGGGGAGCTGTTTTTT.

V and J are TRBV19 and TRBJ2-7, with D possibly being TRBD2 (5 bases). Trimming cost V 3 bases and J 3 bases, with 15 bases left between them. Germline V lookup: CDR1 LNHDA, CDR2 SQIVND (reference sequence). This CDR3 region has 15 residues. The DNA for the CDR3 is TGTGCCAGTAGTATCTACTCGGGAAACATCTACGAGCAGTACTTC. It encodes CASSIYSGNIYEQYF.

This chain links TRBV6-5 with TRBJ2-7; 7 bases agree with TRBD2. Losses at the gene ends were 0 bases for V and 4 bases for J; bases not matched to a gene: 6. The length of the CDR3 is 15 residues. The germline V gene has CDR1 MNHEY and CDR2 SVGAGI. The chain's CDR3 is CASSYSRDYHYEQYF. The CDR3 DNA reads as TGTGCCAGCAGTTACTCGAGGGACTACCATTACGAGCAGTACTTC.

The rearrangement links TRBV27 to TRBJ2-1, with D unresolved. The CDR3 length is 15 residues. The germline gives CDR1 MNHEY, CDR2 SMNVEV (reference sequence). Deletions cut 3 bases from V and 4 bases from J, with 13 bases between. The CDR3 sequence is CASSFGRPRYNEQFF. The DNA for the CDR3 is TGTGCCAGCAGTTTCGGCAGGCCGCGTTACAATGAGCAGTTCTTC.

The chain joins TRBV6-5 to TRBJ2-4; 7 positions match TRBD2. The CDR3 sequence is 15 residues long. J lost 7 bases, V lost 2 bases, and 8 bases had no gene match. Germline CDR1 reads MNHEY; CDR2 reads SVGAGI. The CDR3 loop is CASSYGAGDPNIQYF. CDR3 coding DNA: TGTGCCAGCAGTTACGGGGCGGGAGATCCTAACATTCAGTACTTC.

The chain is built from TRBV5-8 and TRBJ2-7; TRBD2 might be the D (5 bases). V lost 4 bases and J lost 3, with 17 bases in between. This CDR3 has 15 residues. Germline V gene lookup returns CDR1 SGHTS and CDR2 YDEGEE. As DNA, the CDR3 is TGTGCCAGCAGCGCGCCGGGATCCCCCCTCTACGAGCAGTACTTC. This translates into CASSAPGSPLYEQYF.

The chain is built from TRBV4-1 and TRBJ2-6; possible D gene TRBD1, 7 bases. CDR3 length equals 18 residues. V was cut by 5 bases and J by 4 bases, with 21 bases left in between. The germline gives CDR1 MGHRA, CDR2 YSYEKL. This CDR3 is CASSLRGQPRGGANVLTF. DNA of the CDR3: TGCGCCAGCAGCTTAAGGGGACAGCCCCGGGGGGGGGCCAACGTCCTGACTTTC.

This chain joins TRBV10-3 and TRBJ1-2, with D uncertain. Between the trimmed V and J ends, which lost 0 bases and 1 base, there was a span of 9 bases. The CDR3 is 15 residues long. Germline V gene sequence: CDR1 ENHRY, CDR2 SYGVKD. CDR3 sequence reads: CAISESPGYNYGYTF. For the CDR3, the DNA is TGTGCCATCAGTGAGTCTCCAGGATATAACTATGGCTACACCTTC.

This clone appeared a single time. This sequence joins TRBV7-2 and TRBJ2-2, with D unclear. The V gene's germline CDR1 is SGHTA and CDR2 FQGNSA. CDR3 length: 13 residues. Between the trimmed V and J ends, which lost 8 bases and 3 bases, there was a span of 10 bases. CDR3 nucleotides: TGTGCCAGCCCTAAGCTGCACACCGGGGAGCTGTTTTTT. Amino acid sequence: CASPKLHTGELFF.

The chain carries TRBV19 and TRBJ1-1, with 7 nucleotides matching TRBD1. Germline CDR1 and CDR2: LNHDA and SQIVND (reference sequence). Trimming took 7 bases from V and 0 from J; bases not matched to a gene: 8. This CDR3 spans 15 amino acids. CDR3 in amino acids: CASTLQGNMNTEAFF. The CDR3 coding sequence is TGTGCCAGTACCCTACAGGGGAATATGAACACTGAAGCTTTCTTT.

The V gene is TRBV13, the J gene TRBJ2-2, with 7 bases fitting TRBD2. Germline assignment: CDR1 PRHDT and CDR2 FYEKMQ (reference sequence). The CDR3 loop spans 13 amino acids. The ends lost 6 bases at V and 4 bases at J; junction bases unmatched: 2. CDR3 nucleotides: TGTGCCAGCAGTGCTAGCGGCACCGGGGAGCTGTTTTTT. Translated: CASSASGTGELFF.

The gene calls are TRBV27 and TRBJ2-5, with 9 bases lining up with TRBD2. J gave up 5 bases and V 1 base, and 8 bases lay outside the gene matches. CDR1 is MNHEY and CDR2 is SMNVEV in the germline V gene (reference sequence). This CDR3 comprises 16 residues. The CDR3 sequence is CASSLFGGRESETQYF. The CDR3 DNA reads TGTGCCAGCAGTTTATTCGGCGGGAGGGAGAGCGAGACCCAGTACTTC.

V and J are TRBV7-6 and TRBJ2-1; the D gene is possibly TRBD1 (5 bases). From germline, CDR1 is SGHVS and CDR2 FNYEAQ. With 2 bases removed from V and 3 bases from J, the gap between germline ends came to 8 bases. The CDR3 is 14 residues long. The CDR3 region is CASSLSDNYNEQFF. The CDR3 nucleotides read TGTGCCAGCAGCTTATCGGACAACTACAATGAGCAGTTCTTC.

The V and J genes are TRBV15 and TRBJ1-2, with D possibly being TRBD1 (5 bases). Trimming pared 0 bases from V and 4 bases from J, leaving 12 bases between. Germline CDR1 reads LNHNV; CDR2 reads YYDKDF (reference sequence). The CDR3 is 15 amino acids. In DNA form, the CDR3 reads TGTGCCACCAGCAGAGATGCGGAAAGGGGCTATGGCTACACCTTC. Translated, it gives CATSRDAERGYGYTF. The full variable domain, completed using reference TRBV15 and TRBJ1-2, is DAMVIQNPRYQVTQFGKPVTLSCSQTLNHNVMYWYQQKSSQAPKLLFHYYDKDFNNEADTPDNFQSRRPNTSFCFLDIRSPGLGDTAMYLCATSRDAERGYGYTFGSGTRLTVV.

V usage is TRBV10-3 and J usage is TRBJ2-7; 11 bases are a match to TRBD2. The CDR3 is 15 residues long. The germline V gene encodes CDR1 ENHRY and CDR2 SYGVKD. V shed 8 bases and J 2 bases; nucleotides not matched to a gene: 8. This CDR3 reads CAIAPSGRTTYEQYF. Here the CDR3 DNA reads TGTGCCATCGCTCCTAGCGGGAGGACGACCTACGAGCAGTACTTC.

The chain couples TRBV28 to TRBJ2-3; TRBD2 agrees at 12 bases. This CDR3 spans 17 amino acids. Germline V gives CDR1 MDHEN, CDR2 SYDVKM. V shed 6 bases and J 3 bases; nucleotides not matched to a gene: 10. The CDR3 protein is CASSSALTSGSTDTQYF. The DNA of the CDR3 is TGTGCCAGCAGCTCCGCCTTGACTAGCGGGAGTACAGATACGCAGTATTTT.